This T cell receptor beta chain appears in the sequencing data of a study of T-cell reconstitution after alpha-beta-depleted transplantation in children. Overall study results and limits: A year post-transplant, T-cell counts and diversity derived mostly from newly produced T cells. There were some patients whose high TCRbeta diversity at day 60 came from surviving recipient T cells and thymic progenitors. After transplant, at about two months, alpha-beta T cells were reportedly derived from several hundred expanded graft clones.

For TCRbeta, the library was prepared with unique molecular identifiers. TCRdb independently ran MiXCR on the PCR reads; one entry per CDR3 protein. The table records 350,000 to 500,000 distinct CDR3 sequences, 43% of them present only once. In its sample, this clonotype was seen a few times. Its cognate antigen is unknown. The ends were cut back, 6 bases at V and 0 bases at J, with 15 bases in the middle. This CDR3 has 16 residues. CDR1 MNHEY and CDR2 SMNVEV come from the germline V gene (reference sequence). V gene TRBV27 combines with J gene TRBJ2-1; D is uncertain. The clonotype comes from a girl aged 2 to 9 with aplastic anemia, due to receive a stem cell transplant. This sample comprised PBMCs, obtained before TCRalphabeta/CD19-depleted stem cell transplant. The CDR3, as DNA: TGTGCCAGCAGCCCACAGAGAAAGTTCTCCTACAATGAGCAGTTCTTC. Its protein product is CASSPQRKFSYNEQFF.